These 16 T cell receptor beta chains were all obtained from the same sample, sequenced in a study of blood T cell repertoires in COVID-19. Repertoires were generated with immunoSEQ multiplex PCR, while TCRdb's copy carries only in-frame clones and drops some. The profile shows 7,000 or so clones, 70% to 90% of them singletons. The sample taken for sequencing was peripheral blood. These receptors originate from a man in his 70s with active COVID-19.

The chain has TRBV19 and TRBJ2-5; TRBD1 is a possible D gene (5 bases). CDR1 is LNHDA, CDR2 SQIVND, per germline (reference sequence). CDR3 length: 13 residues. Deletions cut 3 bases from V and 4 bases from J, with 9 bases between. CDR3 sequence reads: CASSMVGLETQYF. CDR3 bases: TGTGCCAGTAGTATGGTGGGGCTAGAGACCCAGTACTTC.

This clone has a handful of counts. This chain joins TRBV7-6 and TRBJ1-1; the match to TRBD1 covers 10 bases. The junction had 1 base not matched to a gene; V was cut back by 3 bases and J by 3 bases. CDR1 and CDR2 (germline): SGHVS, FNYEAQ. The CDR3 is made up of 14 amino acids. The CDR3: CASSFGTGDTEAFF. CDR3 bases: TGTGCCAGCAGCTTTGGGACAGGGGACACTGAAGCTTTCTTT.

In its sample, this clone was seen once. CDR3 protein: CASTLTGDSYEQYF. The CDR3 coding sequence is TGTGCCAGCACCCTGACAGGGGATTCCTACGAGCAGTACTTC. V and J are TRBV6-5 and TRBJ2-7, with 8 bases that match TRBD1. Trimming removed 7 bases from V and 1 base from J; junction bases left unmatched: 6. Germline-derived CDR1 and CDR2 are MNHEY and SVGAGI. The CDR3 extends over 14 amino acids.

Written as DNA, the CDR3 is TGTGCCAGCAGTGAAGCCCCAGGGTCCCCGTGGGAGCAGTACTTC. It codes for CASSEAPGSPWEQYF. The rearrangement joins TRBV2 to TRBJ2-7; TRBD1 might be the D (5 bases). Germline lookup yields CDR1 SNHLY and CDR2 FYNNEI. This CDR3 is built from 15 residues. Trimming cost V 0 bases and J 7 bases, with 16 bases left between them.

This chain joins TRBV18 and TRBJ1-1, with 7 bases fitting TRBD1. Unmatched junction bases numbered 3, after V lost 1 base and J lost 4 bases. CDR3 size: 14 residues. CDR1 is KGHSH, CDR2 LQKENI, per germline. CDR3 DNA sequence: TGTGCCAGCTCACCACGAAACAGGGGCACTGAAGCTTTCTTT. Translating gives CASSPRNRGTEAFF.

This clone showed up just once. V and J are TRBV6-6 and TRBJ2-3; D not certain. Germline CDR1 reads MNHNY; CDR2 reads SVGAGI (reference sequence). CDR3 length equals 14 residues. Trimming pared 2 bases from V and 3 bases from J, leaving 9 bases between. In DNA form, the CDR3 reads TGTGCCAGCAGTTACCCGACTCGTACAGATACGCAGTATTTT. Its translation is CASSYPTRTDTQYF.

The rearrangement uses TRBV19 and TRBJ2-1; D is unresolved. Trimming pared 3 bases from V and 2 bases from J, leaving 5 bases between. This CDR3 comprises 13 residues. Germline-derived CDR1 and CDR2 are LNHDA and SQIVND (reference sequence). The CDR3 DNA reads as TGTGCCAGTAGTATCCACACCTACAATGAGCAGTTCTTC. This gives the protein CASSIHTYNEQFF.

The rearrangement links TRBV7-2 to TRBJ1-1; D unclear. Per germline, CDR1 SGHTA and CDR2 FQGNSA. V was trimmed by 1 base and J by 7 bases, leaving 7 bases between them. The CDR3 has 12 amino acids. The CDR3 region has the DNA TGTGCCAGCAGCTTAGGGCACCTTGAAGCTTTCTTT. Amino acids: CASSLGHLEAFF. Drawing the rest from reference TRBV7-2 and TRBJ1-1, the complete variable domain is GAGVSQSPSNKVTEKGKDVELRCDPISGHTALYWYRQSLGQGLEFLIYFQGNSAPDKSGLPSDRFSAERTGGSVSTLTIQRTQQEDSAVYLCASSLGHLEAFFGQGTRLTVV.

The chain has TRBV19 and TRBJ2-5; D not certain. Trimming left V 3 bases short and J 1 base short, with 6 bases between. Germline V gene lookup returns CDR1 LNHDA and CDR2 SQIVND (reference sequence). The CDR3 totals 13 residues. The CDR3 reads CASSMGSQETQYF. CDR3 sequence (DNA): TGTGCCAGTAGTATGGGCAGCCAAGAGACCCAGTACTTC.

This rearrangement joins TRBV4-1 to TRBJ1-1; TRBD1 might be the D (6 bases). This CDR3 spans 18 amino acids. Germline V gene data show CDR1 as MGHRA and CDR2 as YSYEKL. The V and J ends lost 2 bases and 1 base respectively, with 20 bases between them. The CDR3 loop reads CASSQSKGDHAANTEAFF. CDR3 sequence (DNA): TGCGCCAGCAGCCAATCCAAGGGGGATCATGCCGCGAACACTGAAGCTTTCTTT.

The chain carries TRBV7-8 and TRBJ1-1; no clear D. The CDR3 runs 16 residues. Per germline, CDR1 SGHVS and CDR2 FQNEAQ. Trimming took off 4 bases at V and 6 bases at J, with 21 bases between the two ends. In DNA form, the CDR3 reads TGTGCCAGCAGCTCCTCCCCGGCTCCGGGGTGGGCTGAAGCTTTCTTT. Its protein product is CASSSSPAPGWAEAFF.

This chain joins TRBV5-1 and TRBJ1-1; D ambiguous. CDR1 is SGHRS and CDR2 is YFSETQ in the germline V gene. Trimming took off 1 base at V and 1 base at J, with 5 bases between the two ends. The CDR3 loop spans 13 amino acids. The CDR3 region is CASSLIQNTEAFF. CDR3 bases: TGCGCCAGCAGCTTGATCCAGAACACTGAAGCTTTCTTT.

The V call is TRBV19, the J call TRBJ1-4, with 8 bases fitting TRBD1. The CDR3 length is 17 residues. V lost 6 bases and J lost 0; bases outside the gene matches: 9. Germline-derived CDR1 and CDR2 are LNHDA and SQIVND (reference sequence). CDR3 sequence: CASRVDRGVATNEKLFF. The CDR3 DNA reads TGTGCCAGTAGGGTCGACAGGGGAGTTGCAACTAATGAAAAACTGTTTTTT.

The chain recombines TRBV6-1 with TRBJ2-7; 7 bases align to TRBD2. The CDR3 sequence is 13 residues long. Per the germline V gene, CDR1 is MNHNS and CDR2 is SASEGT. The trim removed 1 base at V and 6 bases at J, leaving 3 bases unmatched. CDR3 sequence (DNA): TGTGCCAGCAGTGAAGTCGGGGGGTCCGAGCAGTACTTC. Its translation is CASSEVGGSEQYF.

The rearrangement joins TRBV4-1 to TRBJ2-3, with TRBD2 as a possible D gene (6 bases). CDR1 is MGHRA and CDR2 is YSYEKL in the germline V gene. Trimming removed 1 base from V and 5 bases from J, with 13 bases in between. This CDR3 spans 15 amino acids. The CDR3 loop is CASSQANVRGDTQYF. CDR3 coding DNA: TGCGCCAGCAGCCAAGCTAACGTGCGGGGAGATACGCAGTATTTT.

This sequence joins TRBV18 and TRBJ2-7; TRBD2 is a possible D gene (6 bases). V was clipped by 2 bases and J by 3 bases, with 11 bases between them. From germline, CDR1 is KGHSH and CDR2 LQKENI. The CDR3 consists of 14 residues. The CDR3 here is CASSPSYGGYEQYF. The CDR3 region has the DNA TGTGCCAGCTCACCAAGTTACGGGGGCTACGAGCAGTACTTC.